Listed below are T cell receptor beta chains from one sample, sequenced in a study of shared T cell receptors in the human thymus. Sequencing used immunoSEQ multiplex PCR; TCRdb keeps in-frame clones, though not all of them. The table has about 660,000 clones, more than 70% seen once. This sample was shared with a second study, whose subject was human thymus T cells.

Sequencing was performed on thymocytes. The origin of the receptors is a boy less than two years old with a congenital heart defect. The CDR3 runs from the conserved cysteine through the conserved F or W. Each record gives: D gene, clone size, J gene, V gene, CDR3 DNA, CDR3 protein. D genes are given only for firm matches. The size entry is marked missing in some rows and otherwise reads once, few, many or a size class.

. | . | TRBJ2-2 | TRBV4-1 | TGCGCCAGCAGCCAAGCAACTAGTGTCTGCACCGGGGAGCTGTTTTTT | CASSQATSVCTGELFF
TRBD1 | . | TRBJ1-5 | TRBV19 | TGTGCCAGTACCCCAGGACCGACAGGGGGTAACCAGCCCCAGCATTTT | CASTPGPTGGNQPQHF
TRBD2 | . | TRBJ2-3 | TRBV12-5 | TGTGCTAGTGGGGACTGGGGGGGATTTGAGCAGTATTTT | CASGDWGGFEQYF
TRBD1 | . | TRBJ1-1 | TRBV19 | TGTGCCACCTCTGGGGACAGGGGTGGGGACACTGAAGCTTTCTTT | CATSGDRGGDTEAFF
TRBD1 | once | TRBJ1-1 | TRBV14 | TGTGCCAGCAGCCAAGATCCGGGACAGAAGGCAACTGAAGCTTTCTTT | CASSQDPGQKATEAFF
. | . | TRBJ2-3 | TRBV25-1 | TGTGCCAGCAGTGCCACGGGACTTGCCACAGATACGCAGTATTTT | CASSATGLATDTQYF
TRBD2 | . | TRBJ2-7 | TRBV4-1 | TGCGCCAGCAGCCAAGATAAAGCGGGGGAAGACGAGCAGTACTTC | CASSQDKAGEDEQYF
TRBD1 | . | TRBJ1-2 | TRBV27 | TGTGCCAGCATCATGACAGGGAACGCGTCTGTGGATGGCTACACCTTC | CASIMTGNASVDGYTF
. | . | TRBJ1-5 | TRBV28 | TGTGCCAGCAGAGAACAGAAAAATAGCAATCAGCCCCAGCATTTT | CASREQKNSNQPQHF
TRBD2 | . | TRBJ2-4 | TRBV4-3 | TGCGCCAGCAGCCTCGGTCTGGCGGGGGGGCCCACCAAAAACATTCAGTACTTC | CASSLGLAGGPTKNIQYF
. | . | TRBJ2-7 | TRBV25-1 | TGTGCCAGCCTCAAGCCGGGATGTCACGAGCAGTACTTC | CASLKPGCHEQYF
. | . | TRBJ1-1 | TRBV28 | TGTGCCAGCACAGGGGACATGAACACTGAAGCTTTCTTT | CASTGDMNTEAFF
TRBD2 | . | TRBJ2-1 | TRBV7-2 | TGTGCCAGCAGCACACGAAAGCGGGGTGAGTTCTTC | CASSTRKRGEFF
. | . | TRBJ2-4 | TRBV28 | TGTGCCAGCAGTTTAGTCCGACAGTTCCCCTTTCAGTACTTC | CASSLVRQFPFQYF
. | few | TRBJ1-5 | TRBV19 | TGTGCCAGTAGTTCTAGAAATCAGCCCCAGCATTTT | CASSSRNQPQHF
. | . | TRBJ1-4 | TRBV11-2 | TGTGCCAGCAGCCCAGATAATGAAAAACTGTTTTTT | CASSPDNEKLFF
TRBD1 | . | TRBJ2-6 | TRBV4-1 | TGCGCCAGCAGCCAAGATTCGAGGGACAGTGAATTCTCTGGGGCCAACGTCCTGACTTTC | CASSQDSRDSEFSGANVLTF
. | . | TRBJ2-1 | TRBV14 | TGTGCCAGCAGCCAAGCGGAGGGATCAAGGCGGTTCTTC | CASSQAEGSRRFF
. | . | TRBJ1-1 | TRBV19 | TGTGCCAGTAGCCGACAGAACACTGAAGCTTTCTTT | CASSRQNTEAFF
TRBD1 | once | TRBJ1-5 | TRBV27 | TGTGCCAGCAGTTTAGTCAGGGGGGATCAGCCCCAGCATTTT | CASSLVRGDQPQHF
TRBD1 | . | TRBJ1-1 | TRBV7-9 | TGTGCCAGCAGCTTACCCGGACAGGGTCGACTCATGAACACTGAAGCTTTCTTT | CASSLPGQGRLMNTEAFF
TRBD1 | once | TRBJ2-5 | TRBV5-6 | TGTGCCAGCAGCTCTCCCATCCCCCGGGACAGGGGTATTTGGGAGACCCAGTACTTC | CASSSPIPRDRGIWETQYF
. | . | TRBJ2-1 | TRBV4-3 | TGCGCCAGCAGCCAAAACAGGGACTACTACAATGAGCAGTTCTTC | CASSQNRDYYNEQFF
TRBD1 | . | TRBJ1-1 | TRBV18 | TGTGCCAGCTCACCACGGGACAGGGAACCGAACACTGAAGCTTTCTTT | CASSPRDREPNTEAFF
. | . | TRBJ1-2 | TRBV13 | TGTGCCAGCAGCTTATATGGGACACCCTCAGCCCCTAACTATGGCTACACCTTC | CASSLYGTPSAPNYGYTF
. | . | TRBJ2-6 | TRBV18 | TGTGCCAGCTCAGAAACAGCGGTGGAAGCCAACGTCCTGACTTTC | CASSETAVEANVLTF
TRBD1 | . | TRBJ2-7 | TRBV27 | TGTGCCAGCAGTTTCGGGGGACAGGCCTACGAGCAGTACTTC | CASSFGGQAYEQYF
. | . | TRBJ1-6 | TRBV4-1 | TGCGCCAGCAGCCAAGCGGCAGGGGTGGATAATTCACCCCTCCACTTT | CASSQAAGVDNSPLHF
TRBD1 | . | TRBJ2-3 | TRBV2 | TGTGCCAGCAGTGACAGGGGGTTTAGCACAGATACGCAGTATTTT | CASSDRGFSTDTQYF
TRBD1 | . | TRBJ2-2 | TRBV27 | TGTGCCAGCAGTTTATCGCAAAAGGGGGCTGTCCCCGGGGAGCTGTTTTTT | CASSLSQKGAVPGELFF
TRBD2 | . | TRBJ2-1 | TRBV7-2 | TGTGCCAGCAGCTTAAGACTAGCGGGAGGGCCCGTCTACAATGAGCAGTTCTTC | CASSLRLAGGPVYNEQFF
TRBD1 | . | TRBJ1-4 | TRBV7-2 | TGTGCCAGCAGCTCCCAAACGGGACAGATAAATGAAAAACTGTTTTTT | CASSSQTGQINEKLFF
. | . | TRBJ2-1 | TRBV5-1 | TGCGCCAGCAGCGCCGACTCATACAATGAGCAGTTCTTC | CASSADSYNEQFF
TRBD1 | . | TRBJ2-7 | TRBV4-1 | TGCGCCAGCAGCCAAGATACGGACAGGGGAGGGTTGCGGGGACCGACTTACGAGCAGTACTTC | CASSQDTDRGGLRGPTYEQYF
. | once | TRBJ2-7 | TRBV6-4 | TGTGCCAGCAGTGACCCGCGACAGCTAGTGAGCTCCTACGAGCAGTACTTC | CASSDPRQLVSSYEQYF
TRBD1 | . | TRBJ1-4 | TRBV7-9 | TGTGCCAGCAGCAATCCCAGGGGGAACGAAAAACTGTTTTTT | CASSNPRGNEKLFF
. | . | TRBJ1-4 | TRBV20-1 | TGCAGTGCTAGGGGGGGTGGAAAACTGTTTTTT | CSARGGGKLFF
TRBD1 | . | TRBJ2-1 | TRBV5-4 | TGTGCCAGCAGCTCGCCGAGACAGGGAGATGAGCAGTTCTTC | CASSSPRQGDEQFF
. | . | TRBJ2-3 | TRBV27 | TGTGCCAGCAGTTTCGGCAGGGTCGCAGATACGCAGTATTTT | CASSFGRVADTQYF
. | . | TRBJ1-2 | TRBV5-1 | TGCGCCAGCAGCCCTCTACCGGGACACAGTAACTATGGCTACACCTTC | CASSPLPGHSNYGYTF
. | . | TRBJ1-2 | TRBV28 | TGTGCCAGCAGTTTATACTTAGTAGCTAACTATGGCTACACCTTC | CASSLYLVANYGYTF
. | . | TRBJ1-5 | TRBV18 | TGTGCCAGCTCGGGAGGGTTTCGGAGCAATCAGCCCCAGCATTTT | CASSGGFRSNQPQHF
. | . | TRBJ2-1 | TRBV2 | TGTGCCAGCAGTCCGGGACTGGACAATGAGCAGTTCTTC | CASSPGLDNEQFF
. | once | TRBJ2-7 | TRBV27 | TGTGCCAGCAGCCCAATAGGTTCCGACAAAAACTACGAGCAGTACTTC | CASSPIGSDKNYEQYF
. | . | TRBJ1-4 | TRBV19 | TGTGCCAGTAGTATAATTGCAACTCATGAAAAACTGTTTTTT | CASSIIATHEKLFF
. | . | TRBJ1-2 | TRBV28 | TGTGCCAGCAGTCTCACCCCCGACAGTAACTATGGCTACACCTTC | CASSLTPDSNYGYTF
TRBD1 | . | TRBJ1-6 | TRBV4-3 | TGCGCCAGCAGCCAAGTATCTCGTTGGACAGGGGATAATTCCCCCCTCCACTTT | CASSQVSRWTGDNSPLHF
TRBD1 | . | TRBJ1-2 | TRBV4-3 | TGCGCCAGCAGCCAAAAAAGGGACAGGGAAAACTATGGCTACACCTTC | CASSQKRDRENYGYTF
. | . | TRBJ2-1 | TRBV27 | TGTGCCAGCAGTTTAGATAGAGGGAATGAGCAGTTCTTC | CASSLDRGNEQFF
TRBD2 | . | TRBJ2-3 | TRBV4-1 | TGCGCCAGCAGCCAAGAAGGCAGCGGGGGATATACAGATACGCAGTATTTT | CASSQEGSGGYTDTQYF